Below, 29 T cell receptor beta chains from the same sample are listed, as sequenced in a study of CD4 and CD8 cells across lung adenocarcinoma regions. Each CDR3 protein gets one entry after TCRdb re-called the PCR reads with MiXCR. This table holds more than 6,000 distinct CDR3 sequences, about 45% found once. Sequencing was carried out using CD8+ T cells from the center of a lung tumor. These receptors were obtained from a female donor with lung adenocarcinoma. The CD4 and CD8 labels of this study may be unreliable.

This clonotype was observed at least ten times. V is TRBV7-6 and J is TRBJ2-1, with D perhaps matching TRBD1 or TRBD2 (5 bases each). The J call may be mistaken, given a closer DNA end match to TRBJ2-7. The CDR3 is 13 residues long. Germline loops: CDR1 SGHVS, CDR2 FNYEAQ. The CDR3 DNA reads as TGTGCCAGCAGCGTCGGGACCGACCAAGAGCAGTACTTC. Translated, it gives CASSVGTDQEQYF.

The count of this clonotype is one. One end of the junction varies from germline; a read error may be responsible. This rearrangement joins TRBV12-3 or TRBV12-4 to TRBJ2-3; possible D gene TRBD2, 7 bases. The CDR3 covers 14 residues. CDR3: CASMGGAPGDMQYF. The CDR3 coding sequence is TGTGCCAGCATGGGGGGGGCCCCAGGGGACATGCAGTACTTT.

V gene TRBV12-3 or TRBV12-4 combines with J gene TRBJ2-6, with D maybe TRBD2 (6 bases). The ends were cut back, 3 bases at V and 0 bases at J, with 15 bases in the middle. This CDR3 region has 18 residues. In nucleotides, the CDR3 is TGTGCCAGCAGTTTTAGGGCGGGGCCCCTCTCTGGGGCCAACGTCCTGACTTTC. Translated, it gives CASSFRAGPLSGANVLTF.

Concerning this clonotype: One end of the junction varies from germline; a read error may be responsible. The V gene is TRBV7-2, the J gene TRBJ2-1; the match to TRBD2 covers 12 bases. CDR3 length equals 17 residues. Germline values: CDR1 SGHTA, CDR2 FQGNSA. The CDR3 here is CASSLRGRTSGNDELFF. In DNA, the CDR3 is TGTGCCAGCAGCTTACGGGGCCGGACTAGCGGGAACGATGAGCTGTTCTTT.

This clonotype has only a few counts. A read error may account for a junction end that differs from germline. The gene calls are TRBV11-1 and TRBJ1-6; the D is unclear. This CDR3 comprises 14 residues. CDR1 and CDR2 from the germline V gene are SGHAT and FQDESV (reference sequence). CDR3 residues: CASSAGNVLDEQYF. CDR3 nucleotide sequence: TGTGCCAGCAGTGCGGGGAACGTCCTGGACGAGCAGTACTTT.

The CDR3 sequence: CASSDRGTGGDTQYF. The DNA for the CDR3 is TGTGCCAGCAGTGATCGCGGGACAGGGGGAGATACGCAGTATTTT. The V and J genes are TRBV12-3 or TRBV12-4 and TRBJ2-3; 11 bases are shared with TRBD1. The CDR3 length is 15 residues. V lost 5 bases, J lost 5 bases, and 6 bases stayed unmatched.

This clonotype appeared many times. This chain links TRBV12-3 or TRBV12-4 with TRBJ1-6; 9 nucleotides agree with TRBD1. This CDR3 comprises 15 residues. V lost 6 bases and J lost 4; bases outside the gene matches: 4. The CDR3 loop is CASSTGTGYNSPLHF. The CDR3 nucleotides read TGTGCCAGCAGCACCGGGACAGGGTATAATTCACCCCTCCACTTT.

The CDR3 is CASRAVNTEALFF. DNA for the CDR3: TGTGCCAGCAGGGCCGTGAACACCGAGGCGCTGTTTTTT. This rearrangement joins TRBV7-3 to TRBJ2-2; D uncertain. From germline, CDR1 is SGHTA and CDR2 FQGTGA. The CDR3 length is 13 residues. Trimming removed 6 bases from V and 13 bases from J, with 18 bases in between.

V gene TRBV6-5 combines with J gene TRBJ2-4, with D tentatively TRBD2 (5 bases). Trimming left V 0 bases short and J 13 bases short, with 22 bases between. The CDR3 has 16 residues. Germline loops: CDR1 MNHEY, CDR2 SVGAGI. The CDR3 DNA sequence: TGTGCCAGCAGTTACTCGCCCGGGCCTAGCAAAAACACGCAGTACTTC. Translation gives CASSYSPGPSKNTQYF.

By frequency in the sample, this clonotype is medium-sized (0.01 to 0.1%). This rearrangement joins TRBV10-3 to TRBJ2-2; D remains unclear. The CDR3 covers 16 residues. V dropped 0 bases and J dropped 3 bases, with 11 bases sitting between them. The germline gives CDR1 ENHRY, CDR2 SYGVKD. CDR3 residues: CAISESAKTDTGELFF. The CDR3 DNA sequence: TGTGCCATCAGTGAGTCAGCTAAAACGGACACCGGGGAGCTGTTTTTT.

CDR3 in amino acids: CASSIAGGPDTQYF. The CDR3 DNA reads TGTGCCAGTAGTATAGCGGGGGGGCCAGATACGCAGTATTTT. The genes are TRBV19 and TRBJ2-3; 8 nucleotides align to TRBD2. The trim removed 1 base at V and 4 bases at J, leaving 1 base unmatched. Germline V gene lookup returns CDR1 LNHDA and CDR2 SQIVND (reference sequence). CDR3 length: 14 amino acids.

In its sample, this clonotype is medium-sized. The CDR3 protein is CASSYGTGSGANVLTF. The CDR3 DNA reads as TGTGCCAGCAGTTACGGGACAGGGTCTGGGGCCAACGTCCTGACTTTC. The chain joins TRBV6-5 to TRBJ2-6, with 9 nucleotides matching TRBD1. Trimming removed 2 bases from V and 1 base from J; junction bases left unmatched: 0. The germline V gene encodes CDR1 MNHEY and CDR2 SVGAGI. This CDR3 contains 16 residues.

This clonotype was recorded many times. The chain recombines TRBV27 with TRBJ2-5, with D possibly matching TRBD2 (5 bases). Germline-derived CDR1 and CDR2 are MNHEY and SMNVEV (reference sequence). The CDR3 loop spans 14 amino acids. V lost 2 bases and J lost 1, with 8 bases in between. The CDR3 DNA reads as TGTGCCAGCAGTTTAGGCGGGCGCCAAGAGACCCAGTACTTC. Translated, it gives CASSLGGRQETQYF.

The J gene is TRBJ2-3, the V gene TRBV5-1, with 12 bases lining up with TRBD2. The germline V gene encodes CDR1 SGHRS and CDR2 YFSETQ. CDR3 size: 16 residues. V was pared by 1 base and J by 4 bases, with 4 bases of the junction left unmatched. CDR3 amino acids: CASSLSASGRADTQYF. CDR3 coding DNA: TGCGCCAGCAGCTTGTCGGCTAGCGGGAGGGCAGATACGCAGTATTTT.

This clonotype was counted a few times. The genes are TRBV11-2 and TRBJ1-1; 10 bases fit TRBD1. The germline CDR1 and CDR2 sequences are SGHAT and FQNNGV. There are 17 residues in the CDR3. Germline trimming cut 4 bases from V and 4 bases from J; bases unmatched to any gene: 12. CDR3 bases: TGTGCCAGCAGCTCACGTGGGACAGGGGATAGGACCACTGAAGCTTTCTTT. It yields the protein CASSSRGTGDRTTEAFF.

By share of the sample, this clonotype is medium-sized. The chain couples TRBV7-2 to TRBJ2-3; D unresolved. Trimming removed 5 bases from V and 0 bases from J, with 3 bases in between. Germline CDR1 is SGHTA and CDR2 is FQGNSA. The CDR3 consists of 12 residues. CDR3 loop: CASSPSTDTQYF. CDR3 DNA: TGTGCCAGCAGCCCTAGCACAGATACGCAGTATTTT.

This clonotype is large in the sample. This chain connects TRBV6-5 to TRBJ2-4; D unresolved. CDR1 is MNHEY, CDR2 SVGAGI, per germline. The CDR3 covers 15 residues. Deletions cut 6 bases from V and 3 bases from J, with 15 bases between. CDR3 residues: CASSALGIGKNIQYF. The CDR3 DNA sequence: TGTGCCAGCAGCGCCCTCGGAATAGGCAAAAACATTCAGTACTTC.

Notes on this clonotype: Relative to the germline gene, one junction end is altered; a read error may explain this. The chain employs TRBV6-1 and TRBJ2-4; a weak D match, TRBD2 (6 bases). There are 19 residues in the CDR3. Germline V gene sequence: CDR1 MNHNS, CDR2 SASEGT. CDR3 protein: CASSEGRGTGVCAKNTQYF. Here the CDR3 DNA reads TGTGCCAGCAGTGAAGGCCGCGGCACGGGGGTGTGCGCCAAAAACACGCAGTATTTC.

This clonotype has ten or more counts. The chain joins TRBV6-1 to TRBJ2-1; TRBD2 might be the D (5 bases). This CDR3 region has 12 residues. Trimming took off 6 bases at V and 5 bases at J, with 8 bases between the two ends. CDR1 and CDR2 (germline): MNHNS, SASEGT. CDR3 bases: TGTGCCAGCAGCTCGGGAAACAATGAGCAGTTCTTC. It specifies CASSSGNNEQFF.

With respect to this clonotype: At one end, the junction sequence differs from germline, possibly due to a read error. CDR3 loop: CGSRGGGAEDTQYF. The CDR3 bases are TGTGGCAGCAGGGGTGGGGGGGCCGAAGACACGCAGTATTTC. V usage is TRBV12-3 or TRBV12-4 and J usage is TRBJ2-4, with a weak D call TRBD2 (7 bases). The CDR3 covers 14 residues.

This clonotype was seen a single time. CDR3 in DNA: TGTGCGGGCATGGGGGGGCCCCCCCGAGATACCCAGTACTTC. Translation gives CAGMGGPPRDTQYF. The V gene is TRBV12-3 or TRBV12-4, the J gene TRBJ2-4; D possibly corresponds to TRBD2 (7 bases). The CDR3 covers 14 residues.

In this sample, this clonotype turned up once. Its ends do not fully match the called genes, so a read error is possible. CDR3 bases: TGTGCCAGCAGCTACTCGGCCGGGTCAGCCACAGATACGCAGTACTTC. Translation: CASSYSAGSATDTQYF. This chain uses TRBV6-5 with TRBJ2-3; no clear D gene. The assigned J gene may be wrong: the sequence end matches TRBJ2-7 better. CDR1 is MNHEY and CDR2 is SVGAGI in the germline V gene. This CDR3 has 16 residues.

V is TRBV6-4 and J is TRBJ2-1; 11 nucleotides align to TRBD1. There are 14 residues in the CDR3. Germline CDR1 reads MRHNA; CDR2 reads SNTAGT. The ends lost 4 bases at V and 9 bases at J; junction bases unmatched: 5. CDR3 residues: CASSVRTGGGEQFF. The CDR3 DNA reads TGTGCCAGCAGTGTTAGGACAGGGGGCGGTGAGCAGTTCTTC.

On this clonotype: At one end the junction does not follow the germline gene, possibly because of a read error. The rearrangement uses TRBV7-2 and TRBJ2-4; D is ambiguous. CDR3 length: 14 residues. CDR1 and CDR2 (germline): SGHTA, FQGNSA. The CDR3 loop reads CGSTGVGTKDIQYF. The CDR3 DNA is TGTGGCAGCACGGGCGTGGGTACCAAAGACATTCAGTATTTC. The entire variable domain, with the rest obtained from reference TRBV7-2 and TRBJ2-4, is as follows: GAGVSQSPSNKVTEKGKDVELRCDPISGHTALYWYRQSLGQGLEFLIYFQGNSAPDKSGLPSDRFSAERTGGSVSTLTIQRTQQEDSAVYLCGSTGVGTKDIQYFGAGTRLSVL.

This clonotype has ten or more counts. The chain carries TRBV6-2 or TRBV6-3 and TRBJ2-7; D gene unclear. The length of the CDR3 is 14 residues. The V end lost 2 bases, the J end lost 0 bases, and 8 bases lay between the germline ends. CDR1 MNHEY and CDR2 SVGEGT come from the germline V gene. DNA of the CDR3: TGTGCCAGCAGTTACGGTCGCGGCTCCTACGAGCAGTACTTC. Amino acid sequence: CASSYGRGSYEQYF.

In its sample, this clonotype is medium-sized. The chain couples TRBV6-1 to TRBJ2-5; D is perhaps TRBD1 or TRBD2 (5 bases each). Germline V gives CDR1 MNHNS, CDR2 SASEGT. V was clipped by 2 bases and J by 4 bases, with 14 bases between them. This CDR3 comprises 15 residues. The CDR3 here is CASSEYGVGVETQYF. CDR3 sequence (DNA): TGTGCCAGCAGTGAATACGGGGTGGGGGTAGAGACCCAGTACTTC.

The table lists this clonotype with many counts. This chain links TRBV12-3 or TRBV12-4 with TRBJ2-1; either TRBD1 or TRBD2 may supply D (6 bases each). The ends were cut back, 5 bases at V and 7 bases at J, with 18 bases in the middle. The CDR3 loop spans 15 amino acids. CDR3 sequence reads: CASSVDRGVVNEQFF. CDR3 DNA: TGTGCCAGCAGTGTCGATAGGGGGGTAGTAAATGAGCAGTTCTTC.

There are a few counts of this clonotype. The rearrangement links TRBV7-8 to TRBJ2-6, with D possibly matching TRBD2 (7 bases). Germline CDR1 and CDR2: SGHVS and FQNEAQ. CDR3 length equals 18 residues. V lost 5 bases and J lost 2, with 19 bases in between. CDR3 nucleotides: TGTGCCAGCAGCGAACGTGGGGGGGGGCTGACTGGGGCCAACGTCCTGACTTTC. This encodes CASSERGGGLTGANVLTF. The entire variable domain, with the rest obtained from reference TRBV7-8 and TRBJ2-6, is as follows: GAGVSQSPRYKVAKRGQDVALRCDPISGHVSLFWYQQALGQGPEFLTYFQNEAQLDKSGLPSDRFFAERPEGSVSTLKIQRTQQEDSAVYLCASSERGGGLTGANVLTFGAGSRLTVL.

The J gene is TRBJ2-1, the V gene TRBV5-4, with 9 bases identical to TRBD1. Trimming at V came to 4 bases and at J to 10 bases, leaving 12 bases not matched to a gene. The CDR3 covers 15 residues. Germline assignment: CDR1 SGHNT and CDR2 YYREEE (reference sequence). The CDR3 loop reads CASSGGTGMAYEQFF. CDR3 coding DNA: TGTGCCAGCAGCGGGGGGACAGGGATGGCTTACGAGCAGTTCTTC.